This T cell receptor beta chain was retrieved from a study of T cell changes during pregnancy in multiple sclerosis. In this sample, this clone turned up once. Produced via immunoSEQ multiplex PCR; TCRdb's table is partial and in-frame only. This sample has under 65,000 clones, with approximately 91% found just once. Germline values: CDR1 MGHRA, CDR2 YSYEKL. The CDR3 runs 16 residues. J was trimmed by 3 bases and V by 0 bases; bases with no gene match: 7. The sequence derives from a female donor in good health, enrolled as a control in a pregnancy study. The source was peripheral blood, collected after pregnancy. V is TRBV4-1 and J is TRBJ2-7; 8 bases are shared with TRBD1. CDR3: CASSQEIGTGRYEQYF. The DNA for the CDR3 is TGCGCCAGCAGCCAAGAAATAGGGACAGGCCGCTACGAGCAGTACTTC.